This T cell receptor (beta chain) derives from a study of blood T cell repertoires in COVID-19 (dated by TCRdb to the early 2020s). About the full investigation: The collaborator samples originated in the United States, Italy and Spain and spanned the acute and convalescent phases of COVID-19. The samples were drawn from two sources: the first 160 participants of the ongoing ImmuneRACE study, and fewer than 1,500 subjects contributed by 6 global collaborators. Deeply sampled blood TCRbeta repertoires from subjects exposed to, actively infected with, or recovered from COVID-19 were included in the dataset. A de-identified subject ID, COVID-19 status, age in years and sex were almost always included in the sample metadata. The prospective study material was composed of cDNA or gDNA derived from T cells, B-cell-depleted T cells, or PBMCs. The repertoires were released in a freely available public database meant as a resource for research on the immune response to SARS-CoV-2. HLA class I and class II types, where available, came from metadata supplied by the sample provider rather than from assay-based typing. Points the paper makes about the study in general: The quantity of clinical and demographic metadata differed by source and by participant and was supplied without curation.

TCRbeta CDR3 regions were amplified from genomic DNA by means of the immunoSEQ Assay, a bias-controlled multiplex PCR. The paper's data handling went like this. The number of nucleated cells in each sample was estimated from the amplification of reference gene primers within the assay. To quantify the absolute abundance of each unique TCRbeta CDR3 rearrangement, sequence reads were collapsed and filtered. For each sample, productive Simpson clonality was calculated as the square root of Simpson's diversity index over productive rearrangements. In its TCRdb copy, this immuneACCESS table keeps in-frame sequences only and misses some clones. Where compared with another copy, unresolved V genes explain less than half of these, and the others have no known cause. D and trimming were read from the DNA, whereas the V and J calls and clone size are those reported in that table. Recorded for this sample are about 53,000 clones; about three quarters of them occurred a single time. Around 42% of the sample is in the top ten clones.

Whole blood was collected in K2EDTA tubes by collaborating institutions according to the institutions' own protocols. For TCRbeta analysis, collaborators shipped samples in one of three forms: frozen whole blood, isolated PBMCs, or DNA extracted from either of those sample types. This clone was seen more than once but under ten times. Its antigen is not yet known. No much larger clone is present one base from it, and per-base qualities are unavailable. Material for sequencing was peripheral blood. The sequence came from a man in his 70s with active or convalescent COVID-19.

Here the CDR3 is given as CASSEMTGYTEAFF. The nucleotide sequence reads TGTGCCAGCAGCGAAATGACAGGTTACACTGAAGCTTTCTTT. The rearranged segments are TRBV7-2 and TRBJ1-1; the D gene is possibly TRBD1, with 6 bases matching. The CDR3 numbers 14 residues from cysteine through phenylalanine. Only the CDR3 DNA is retained, 42 bases long and in frame from the first base. Looking up the germline V gene yields CDR1 SGHTA and CDR2 FQGNSA. At the junction V is shortened by 5 bases and J by 3 bases, with 13 bases in between.